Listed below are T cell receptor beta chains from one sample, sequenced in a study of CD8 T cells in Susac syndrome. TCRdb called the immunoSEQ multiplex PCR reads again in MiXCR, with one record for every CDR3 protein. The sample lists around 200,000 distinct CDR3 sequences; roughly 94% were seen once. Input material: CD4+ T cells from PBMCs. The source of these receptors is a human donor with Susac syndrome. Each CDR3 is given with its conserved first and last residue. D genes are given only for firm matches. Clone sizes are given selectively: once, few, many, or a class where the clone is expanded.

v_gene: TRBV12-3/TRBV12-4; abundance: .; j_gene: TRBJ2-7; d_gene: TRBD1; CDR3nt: TGTGCCAGCAGTTTTTCGGCTCGACAGGGCTACGAGCAGTACTTC; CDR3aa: CASSFSARQGYEQYF
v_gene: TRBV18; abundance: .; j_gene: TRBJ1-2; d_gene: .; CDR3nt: TGTGCCAGCTCACGCAGGGAATCCGATGGCTACACCTTC; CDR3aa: CASSRRESDGYTF
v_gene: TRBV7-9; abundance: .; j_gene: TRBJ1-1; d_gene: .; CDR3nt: TGTGCCAGCAGCTCCCAAACTGAAGCTTTCTTT; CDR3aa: CASSSQTEAFF
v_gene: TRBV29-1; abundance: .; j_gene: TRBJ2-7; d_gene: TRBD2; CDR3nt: TGCAGCGTCGGGGGGGGAGGCCTCTCCTACGAGCAGTACTTC; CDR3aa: CSVGGGGLSYEQYF
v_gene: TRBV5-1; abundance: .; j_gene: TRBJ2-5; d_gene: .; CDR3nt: TGCGCCAGCAGCTTGGCCAGGGGCCTCCTCCAAGAGACCCAGTACTTC; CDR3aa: CASSLARGLLQETQYF
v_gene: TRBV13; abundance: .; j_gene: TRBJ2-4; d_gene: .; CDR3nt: TGTGCCAGCAGCTTACTAGGGCGGACTTACATTCAGTACTTC; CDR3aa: CASSLLGRTYIQYF
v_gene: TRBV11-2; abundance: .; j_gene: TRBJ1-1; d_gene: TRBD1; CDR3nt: TGTGCCAGCAGCATCCGGGACAGGGGAAACACTGAAGCTTTCTTT; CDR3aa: CASSIRDRGNTEAFF
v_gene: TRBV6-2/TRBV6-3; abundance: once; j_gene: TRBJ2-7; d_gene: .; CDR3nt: TGTGCCAGCAGTTACATCGACAAAGCCTACGAGCAGTACTTC; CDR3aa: CASSYIDKAYEQYF
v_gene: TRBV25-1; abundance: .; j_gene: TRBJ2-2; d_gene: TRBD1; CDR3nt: TGTGCCAGCGGTTTAGGGGGACAGCGCGGCGGGGAGCTGTTTTTT; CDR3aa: CASGLGGQRGGELFF
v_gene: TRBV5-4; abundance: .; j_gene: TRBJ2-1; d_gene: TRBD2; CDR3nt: TGTGCCAGCAGGGGTCTCGGTTCAGCGGGAATCGGGAATGAGCAGTTCTTC; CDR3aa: CASRGLGSAGIGNEQFF
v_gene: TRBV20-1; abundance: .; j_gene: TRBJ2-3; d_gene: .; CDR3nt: TGCAGTGCTAGGGGGGCAGCTCGCACAGATACGCAGTATTTT; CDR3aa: CSARGAARTDTQYF
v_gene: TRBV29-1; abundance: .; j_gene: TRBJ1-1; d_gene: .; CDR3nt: TGCAGCGTTGAATGGGCCGGGGCAGAAGCTTTCTTT; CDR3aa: CSVEWAGAEAFF
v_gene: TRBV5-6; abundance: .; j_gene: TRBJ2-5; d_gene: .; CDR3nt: TGTGCCAGCAGCTTGCTGGCAGAGAAGGAGACCCAGTACTTC; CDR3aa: CASSLLAEKETQYF
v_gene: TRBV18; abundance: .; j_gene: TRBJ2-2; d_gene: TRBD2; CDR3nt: TGTGCCAGCTCCATAGCGGGATACACCGGGGAGCTGTTTTTT; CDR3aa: CASSIAGYTGELFF
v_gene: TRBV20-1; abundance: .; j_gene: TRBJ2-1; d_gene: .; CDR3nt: TGCAGTGCTAGAGAACAGTCGAACTCCTACAATGAGCAGTTCTTC; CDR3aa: CSAREQSNSYNEQFF
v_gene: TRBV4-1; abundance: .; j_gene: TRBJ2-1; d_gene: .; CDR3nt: TGCGCCAGCAGCCAAGTAAAGGGGGGCCCCTACAATGAGCAGTTCTTC; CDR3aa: CASSQVKGGPYNEQFF
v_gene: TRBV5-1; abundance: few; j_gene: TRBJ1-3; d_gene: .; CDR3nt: TGTGCCAGCAGCTTAGAAGGTTTCTCTGGAAACACCATATATTTT; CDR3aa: CASSLEGFSGNTIYF
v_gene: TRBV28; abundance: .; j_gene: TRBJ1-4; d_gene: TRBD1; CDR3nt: TGTGCCAGCAGTTCCAGGGACAGGGAATTTCTGCTGTTTTTT; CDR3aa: CASSSRDREFLLFF
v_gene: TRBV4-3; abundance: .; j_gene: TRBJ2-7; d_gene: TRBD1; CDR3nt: TGCGCCAGCAGCCAACAGTCGACAGGGGGCAGCGACGAGCAGTACTTC; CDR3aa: CASSQQSTGGSDEQYF
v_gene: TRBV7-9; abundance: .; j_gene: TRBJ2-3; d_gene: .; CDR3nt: TGTGCCAGCAGCGACCGCAGCACAGATACGCAGTATTTT; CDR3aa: CASSDRSTDTQYF
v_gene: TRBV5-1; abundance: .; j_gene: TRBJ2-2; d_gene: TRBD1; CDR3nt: TGCGCCAGCAGCTTGGCCGGGACAGGAGACACCGGGGAGCTGTTTTTT; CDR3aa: CASSLAGTGDTGELFF
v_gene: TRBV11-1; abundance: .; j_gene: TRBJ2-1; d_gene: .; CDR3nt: TGTGCCAGCAGCTTAAGGAGGGACTCCTACAATGAGCAGTTCTTC; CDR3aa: CASSLRRDSYNEQFF
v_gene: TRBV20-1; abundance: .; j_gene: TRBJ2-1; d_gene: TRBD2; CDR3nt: TGCAGTGCTTCACCAATTCTAGCGGGAGGAAACACCCCTGGACACAATGAGCAGTTCTTC; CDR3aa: CSASPILAGGNTPGHNEQFF
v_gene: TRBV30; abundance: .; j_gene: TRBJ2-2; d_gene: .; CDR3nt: TGTGCCTGGAGCTACACCGGGGAGCTGTTTTTT; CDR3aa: CAWSYTGELFF
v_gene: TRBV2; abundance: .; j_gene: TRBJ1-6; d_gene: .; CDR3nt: TGTGCCAGCAGTCTGCCGGGGTCTGAATCACCCCTCCACTTT; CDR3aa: CASSLPGSESPLHF
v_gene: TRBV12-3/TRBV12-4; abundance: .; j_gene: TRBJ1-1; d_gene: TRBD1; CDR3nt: TGTGCCAGCAGTTTGGGGCCGGGACAGAGCCCGAACACTGAAGCTTTCTTT; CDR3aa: CASSLGPGQSPNTEAFF